The next 2 T cell receptor beta chains were all read from a single sample in a study of T cells in Graves' hyperthyroidism and ophthalmopathy. Researchers amplified the TCR beta CDR3 regions from RNA transcripts. RT-PCR in the first round (using the HTBI primer set) targeted the TCR CDR3. TCRdb re-derived calls from the multiplex PCR reads in MiXCR, one entry per CDR3 protein. This table has 500,000 to 550,000 distinct CDR3 sequences, roughly 20% appearing once. The sample comprised blood. These receptors were obtained from a man aged 18 to 30 with Graves' hyperthyroidism.

This clonotype was detected a few times. The chain couples TRBV29-1 to TRBJ1-2; 7 bases agree with TRBD1. Per germline, CDR1 SQVTM and CDR2 ANQGSEA. The CDR3 length is 15 residues. Trimming at V came to 7 bases and at J to 4 bases, leaving 15 bases not matched to a gene. This CDR3 is CSATLGGQFSYGYTF. CDR3 nucleotides: TGCAGCGCAACCTTGGGGGGACAGTTCAGCTATGGCTACACCTTC.

This clonotype came up many times. The chain joins TRBV28 to TRBJ2-7; D is uncertain. The CDR3 has 14 residues. CDR1 is MDHEN and CDR2 is SYDVKM in the germline V gene. V lost 3 bases to trimming and J lost 4 bases, with 13 bases between them. CDR3 nucleotides: TGTGCCAGCAGTTTGACCCTGGGCCCATACGAGCAGTACTTC. As protein: CASSLTLGPYEQYF. The variable domain in full, with the rest retrieved from reference TRBV28 and TRBJ2-7, is DVKVTQSSRYLVKRTGEKVFLECVQDMDHENMFWYRQDPGLGLRLIYFSYDVKMKEKGDIPEGYSVSREKKERFSLILESASTNQTSMYLCASSLTLGPYEQYFGPGTRLTVT.